What follows are 30 T cell receptor beta chains derived from one specimen sequenced in a study of blood T cell repertoires in COVID-19. TCRdb's table, derived via immunoSEQ multiplex PCR, lists solely in-frame clones and lacks some. In the table there are 310,000 or so clones, about nine tenths of which are singletons. The sample taken for sequencing was PBMCs or T cells enriched from blood (not recorded which). The source is a woman aged 18-30 years who had recovered from COVID-19.

This clone was seen a few times. The chain uses TRBV5-5 and TRBJ1-5; D is ambiguous. Germline CDR1 reads SGHKS; CDR2 reads YYEKEE (reference sequence). V dropped 1 base and J dropped 0 bases, with 17 bases sitting between them. This CDR3 region has 18 residues. The CDR3 DNA sequence: TGTGCCAGCAGCTTGATCCATCGTGCCGGGAGTAGCAATCAGCCCCAGCATTTT. Translation: CASSLIHRAGSSNQPQHF.

The chain links TRBV4-3 to TRBJ1-3; D is undetermined. Trimming took off 0 bases at V and 4 bases at J, with 10 bases between the two ends. This CDR3 spans 15 amino acids. Germline V gene data show CDR1 as LGHNA and CDR2 as YSLEER. As DNA, the CDR3 is TGCGCCAGCAGCCAAGATCCACAGTGGGGAAACACCATATATTTT. It yields the protein CASSQDPQWGNTIYF.

The chain uses TRBV20-1 and TRBJ1-5; D is uncertain. The CDR3 has 13 residues. V lost 3 bases and J 2 bases, leaving 8 bases between the germline ends. Germline V gene data show CDR1 as DFQATT and CDR2 as SNEGSKA (reference sequence). CDR3 loop: CSASGSGNQPQHF. The CDR3 coding sequence is TGCAGTGCTAGTGGGTCGGGCAATCAGCCCCAGCATTTT.

The V and J genes are TRBV27 and TRBJ2-1; 11 bases are shared with TRBD2. CDR1 is MNHEY, CDR2 SMNVEV, per germline (reference sequence). This CDR3 is 14 amino acids long. V lost 7 bases to trimming and J lost 9 bases; unmatched junction nucleotides: 8. Written as DNA, the CDR3 is TGTGCCAGCACCCCCTTAGCGGGAGGGCGTGAGCAGTTCTTC. It is translated as CASTPLAGGREQFF.

The chain carries TRBV9 and TRBJ2-1, with 7 bases lining up with TRBD1. CDR1 is SGDLS and CDR2 is YYNGEE in the germline V gene. After removal of 0 bases from V and 13 bases from J, the junction contained 13 bases not matched to a gene. The CDR3 contains 15 residues. CDR3 in DNA: TGTGCCAGCAGCGTAGACCTCAGGGGGTCCCCATTTCAGTTCTTC. As protein: CASSVDLRGSPFQFF.

DNA of the CDR3: TGTGCCAGTAGGACAGGGACAGGGCTAAGGAACACTGAAGCTTTCTTT. This encodes CASRTGTGLRNTEAFF. The V call is TRBV19, the J call TRBJ1-1, with TRBD1 matching over 9 bases. CDR3 size: 16 residues. Germline V gives CDR1 LNHDA, CDR2 SQIVND (reference sequence). J was trimmed by 1 base and V by 6 bases; bases with no gene match: 9. The full variable domain, with the rest looked up from reference TRBV19 and TRBJ1-1, is DGGITQSPKYLFRKEGQNVTLSCEQNLNHDAMYWYRQDPGQGLRLIYYSQIVNDFQKGDIAEGYSVSREKKESFPLTVTSAQKNPTAFYLCASRTGTGLRNTEAFFGQGTRLTVV.

The sample holds a few counts of this clone. V and J are TRBV27 and TRBJ2-1; 11 nucleotides match TRBD2. The CDR3 has 15 amino acids. Germline-derived CDR1 and CDR2 are MNHEY and SMNVEV (reference sequence). As DNA, the CDR3 is TGTGCGACACGCCCGACTAGCGGGGTAGGCAATGAGCAGTTCTTC. This translates into CATRPTSGVGNEQFF.

The rearrangement joins TRBV5-5 to TRBJ1-2; 8 positions match TRBD1. The CDR3 consists of 15 residues. The germline CDR1 and CDR2 sequences are SGHKS and YYEKEE (reference sequence). The trim removed 0 bases at V and 2 bases at J, leaving 3 bases unmatched. This chain's CDR3 is CASSLGGQANYGYTF. The CDR3 DNA follows: TGTGCCAGCAGCTTGGGGGGACAGGCGAACTATGGCTACACCTTC.

This clone was recorded only once. This chain joins TRBV16 and TRBJ1-4; tentatively, D is TRBD1 (5 bases). CDR1 is KGHSY, CDR2 FQNENV, per germline. This CDR3 has 15 residues. Trimming stripped 1 base from V and 12 bases from J, with 18 bases between. The CDR3 spells CASSQLQGRLMELFF. The CDR3 DNA reads as TGTGCCAGCAGCCAATTGCAGGGCCGGTTAATGGAACTGTTTTTT. Looking up the rest from reference TRBV16 and TRBJ1-4 gives the full variable domain: GEEVAQTPKHLVRGEGQKAKLYCAPIKGHSYVFWYQQVLKNEFKFLISFQNENVFDETGMPKERFSAKCLPNSPCSLEIQATKLEDSAVYFCASSQLQGRLMELFFGSGTQLSVL.

This clone showed up just once. The rearrangement joins TRBV6-5 to TRBJ1-2; D not resolved. The germline V gene encodes CDR1 MNHEY and CDR2 SVGAGI. V dropped 5 bases and J dropped 8 bases, with 15 bases sitting between them. CDR3 length: 13 amino acids. CDR3 amino acids: CASSNPGISGYTF. The DNA for the CDR3 is TGTGCCAGCAGTAATCCCGGGATCTCGGGCTACACCTTC.

This chain uses TRBV6-1 with TRBJ1-2, with D possibly matching TRBD1 (6 bases). The germline gives CDR1 MNHNS, CDR2 SASEGT. The germline V and J ends were trimmed by 4 bases and 2 bases, with 23 bases remaining between them. The CDR3 has 18 residues. CDR3 region: CASSAGAFRTVLNYGYTF. The CDR3 DNA reads TGTGCCAGCAGTGCAGGGGCCTTTCGGACAGTTCTAAACTATGGCTACACCTTC.

The J gene is TRBJ1-1, the V gene TRBV2, with D possibly being TRBD1 (6 bases). The CDR3 runs 14 residues. In germline, CDR1 is SNHLY, CDR2 FYNNEI. V was clipped by 4 bases and J by 5 bases, with 14 bases between them. CDR3 loop: CASSVHRVGTEAFF. The CDR3 DNA sequence: TGTGCCAGCAGTGTACACAGGGTTGGGACTGAAGCTTTCTTT.

This chain uses TRBV11-2 with TRBJ2-1, with a weak D call TRBD2 (5 bases). CDR3 length equals 15 residues. V was shortened by 3 bases and J by 2 bases, with 11 bases between the two germline ends. Germline V lookup: CDR1 SGHAT, CDR2 FQNNGV. The CDR3 bases are TGTGCCAGCAGCTTGAGCGGAGCTACCTACAATGAGCAGTTCTTC. This encodes CASSLSGATYNEQFF.

This chain connects TRBV3-1 (or the pseudogene TRBV3-2) to TRBJ1-2, with D perhaps matching TRBD1 (6 bases). V lost 3 bases and J lost 4, with 12 bases in between. CDR1 and CDR2 (germline): LGHDT, YNNKEL (reference sequence). The CDR3 has 14 residues. CDR3 in DNA: TGTGCCAGCAGCCACATCAGGGGTAGCTATGGCTACACCTTC. It encodes CASSHIRGSYGYTF.

The chain combines TRBV7-9 with TRBJ2-7, with D perhaps matching TRBD2 (5 bases). The CDR3 totals 14 residues. CDR1 is SEHNR and CDR2 is FQNEAQ in the germline V gene (reference sequence). V gave up 3 bases and J gave up 7 bases, with 16 bases separating them. The CDR3 here is CASSLGSAGREQYF. The CDR3 DNA sequence: TGTGCCAGCAGCTTGGGTAGCGCCGGCCGTGAGCAGTACTTC.

The table lists this clone with a few counts. A read error may produce the germline difference seen at one junction end. The rearrangement uses TRBV29-1 and TRBJ1-1; D is perhaps TRBD1 (6 bases). The CDR3 has 13 amino acids. Looked up from germline, CDR1 is SQVTM and CDR2 is ANQGSEA. The CDR3 DNA sequence: TGCAGCGTAGAAGAACAGGGTAACACTGAAGCTTTCTTT. As protein: CSVEEQGNTEAFF.

This chain uses TRBV29-1 with TRBJ1-1; TRBD1 aligns across 8 bases. The CDR3 is 12 amino acids. CDR1 is SQVTM and CDR2 is ANQGSEA in the germline V gene. Trimming cost V 7 bases and J 5 bases; bases outside gene matches: 6. The CDR3 is CSADRAVTEAFF. The DNA of the CDR3 is TGCAGCGCGGACAGGGCTGTGACTGAAGCTTTCTTT.

The chain has TRBV15 and TRBJ2-3; 7 bases agree with TRBD2. Unmatched junction bases numbered 9, after V lost 0 bases and J lost 0 bases. Germline CDR1 and CDR2: LNHNV and YYDKDF (reference sequence). This CDR3 has 18 residues. CDR3 sequence reads: CATSRDPSPGLSTDTQYF. CDR3 nucleotides: TGTGCCACCAGCAGAGACCCCTCCCCGGGACTAAGCACAGATACGCAGTATTTT. The whole variable domain, filled in from reference TRBV15 and TRBJ2-3, reads DAMVIQNPRYQVTQFGKPVTLSCSQTLNHNVMYWYQQKSSQAPKLLFHYYDKDFNNEADTPDNFQSRRPNTSFCFLDIRSPGLGDTAMYLCATSRDPSPGLSTDTQYFGPGTRLTVL.

The chain uses TRBV28 and TRBJ2-1; 9 bases line up with TRBD2. Germline lookup yields CDR1 MDHEN and CDR2 SYDVKM. V lost 5 bases, J lost 7 bases, and 6 bases stayed unmatched. CDR3 size: 14 residues. The DNA of the CDR3 is TGTGCCAGCAGTCTCCAGCGGGAGGTTAATGAGCAGTTCTTC. It codes for CASSLQREVNEQFF.

The chain combines TRBV30 with TRBJ2-5; D is undetermined. This CDR3 has 12 amino acids. Trimming left V 4 bases short and J 0 bases short, with 6 bases between. Germline CDR1 GTSNPN, CDR2 SVGIG (reference sequence). CDR3 nucleotides: TGTGCCTGGATGTCTAACCAAGAGACCCAGTACTTC. It codes for CAWMSNQETQYF. The full variable domain, its missing parts supplied by reference TRBV30 and TRBJ2-5, is SQTIHQWPATLVQPVGSPLSLECTVEGTSNPNLYWYRQAAGRGLQLLFYSVGIGQISSEVPQNLSASRPQDRQFILSSKKLLLSDSGFYLCAWMSNQETQYFGPGTRLLVL.

The J gene is TRBJ1-6, the V gene TRBV7-9, with D uncertain. This CDR3 spans 17 amino acids. Germline V gene sequence: CDR1 SEHNR, CDR2 FQNEAQ (reference sequence). The V end lost 5 bases, the J end lost 5 bases, and 19 bases lay between the germline ends. The CDR3 region has the DNA TGTGCCAGCAGCCCCTTGGCGGGCGGAATGGATAATTCACCCCTCCACTTT. It specifies CASSPLAGGMDNSPLHF.

This rearrangement joins TRBV7-8 to TRBJ1-2; a weak D match, TRBD1 (6 bases). Trimming removed 5 bases at V and 6 bases at J, with 19 bases between. This CDR3 has 15 amino acids. Per germline, CDR1 SGHVS and CDR2 FQNEAQ. CDR3 protein: CASSPKVTGVHGYTF. CDR3 DNA: TGTGCCAGCAGCCCCAAAGTGACAGGAGTGCATGGCTACACCTTC.

This CDR3 reads CAIRAALGGSTDTQYF. CDR3 bases: TGTGCCATCAGGGCCGCACTAGGGGGAAGCACAGATACGCAGTATTTT. The J gene is TRBJ2-3, the V gene TRBV10-3; D might be TRBD1 (6 bases). CDR3 length equals 16 residues. CDR1 and CDR2 from the germline V gene are ENHRY and SYGVKD. V was cut by 6 bases and J by 0 bases, with 16 bases left in between.

The chain uses TRBV29-1 and TRBJ1-2; a possible D gene is TRBD1 (5 bases). Trimming shortened V by 4 bases and J by 3 bases, and 12 bases separated the two germline ends. Germline V gene lookup returns CDR1 SQVTM and CDR2 ANQGSEA. This CDR3 has 13 residues. In DNA form, the CDR3 reads TGCAGCGTTGTAGCTGGACAACACTATGGCTACACCTTC. Translated, it gives CSVVAGQHYGYTF.

The rearrangement uses TRBV6-1 and TRBJ1-2; 9 nucleotides agree with TRBD1. Per germline, CDR1 MNHNS and CDR2 SASEGT. Unmatched junction bases numbered 9, after V lost 3 bases and J lost 1 base. This CDR3 region has 17 residues. In nucleotides, the CDR3 is TGTGCCAGCAGTGACAACAGGGGGCCCAACTTTAACTATGGCTACACCTTC. The encoded protein is CASSDNRGPNFNYGYTF.

The J gene is TRBJ1-2, the V gene TRBV6-6; 9 positions match TRBD1. This CDR3 has 16 residues. Trimming cost V 4 bases and J 1 base; bases outside gene matches: 7. Germline V CDR1 and CDR2: MNHNY, SVGAGI (reference sequence). The DNA of the CDR3 is TGTGCCAGCAGTTCCGACAGGGGGACCTATAACTATGGCTACACCTTC. As protein: CASSSDRGTYNYGYTF.

This clone has a handful of counts. The chain has TRBV27 and TRBJ2-6, with 13 bases aligning to TRBD2. The J segment lost 0 bases and the V segment lost 0 bases, leaving 2 bases of the junction unmatched. Germline V gene data show CDR1 as MNHEY and CDR2 as SMNVEV (reference sequence). The CDR3 is made up of 19 amino acids. The CDR3 coding sequence is TGTGCCAGCAGTTTATCGACTAGCGGGGGGTTCTCTGGGGCCAACGTCCTGACTTTC. Translated: CASSLSTSGGFSGANVLTF.

The chain recombines TRBV19 with TRBJ1-1; 8 bases are a match to TRBD1. V shed 1 base, J shed 6 bases, and the junction held 4 bases outside the gene matches. CDR1 and CDR2 (germline): LNHDA, SQIVND (reference sequence). This CDR3 spans 14 amino acids. CDR3 DNA sequence: TGTGCCAGTAGTATAGGACAGGGGAGACCTGAAGCTTTCTTT. Protein sequence: CASSIGQGRPEAFF.

This chain uses TRBV10-2 with TRBJ1-4; a weak D match, TRBD1 (6 bases). From germline, CDR1 is WSHSY and CDR2 SAAADI. The CDR3 has 15 amino acids. With 3 bases removed from V and 1 base from J, the gap between germline ends came to 9 bases. As DNA, the CDR3 is TGCGCCAGCAGTGACTCAGGGGAAACTAATGAAAAACTGTTTTTT. It specifies CASSDSGETNEKLFF.

V and J are TRBV11-2 and TRBJ1-4; D ambiguous. This CDR3 contains 15 residues. The germline V gene encodes CDR1 SGHAT and CDR2 FQNNGV. Trimming removed 5 bases at V and 8 bases at J, with 18 bases between. The CDR3 spells CASSPLVGRREKLFF. DNA of the CDR3: TGTGCCAGCAGCCCGCTAGTGGGGAGAAGGGAAAAACTGTTTTTT.